Listed below are T cell receptor beta chains from one sample, sequenced in a study of molecular identifiers for immune sequencing clone quantification. A single record per CDR3 protein comes from TCRdb applying MiXCR to the PCR reads. The table has 300,000 to 400,000 distinct CDR3 sequences, over 20% seen once. Material: naive CD8+ T cells from blood, with Jurkat cell RNA spiked in. Receptors were obtained from a human donor in good health. Some libraries in this study had Jurkat cell RNA spiked in. Each CDR3 is given with its conserved first and last residue. Each record gives: CDR3 protein, J gene, clone size, V gene. The size of a clone is reported for some rows only, either as once, few or many, or as a class for expanded clones.

CDR3 protein: CARSLAAGSYTGAFF
J gene: TRBJ1-1
clone size: .
V gene: TRBV7-6

CDR3 protein: CASSYSSDRNTEAFF
J gene: TRBJ1-1
clone size: many
V gene: TRBV6-5

CDR3 protein: CSAREGVGQGRVVVYNEQFF
J gene: TRBJ2-1
clone size: .
V gene: TRBV20-1

CDR3 protein: CASSFIGPSYNEQFF
J gene: TRBJ2-1
clone size: few
V gene: TRBV7-3

CDR3 protein: CASSVGQLYGYTF
J gene: TRBJ1-2
clone size: .
V gene: TRBV9

CDR3 protein: CASSQDKATTNTGELFF
J gene: TRBJ2-2
clone size: .
V gene: TRBV4-3

CDR3 protein: CSVERVFESGRADTQYF
J gene: TRBJ2-3
clone size: many
V gene: TRBV29-1

CDR3 protein: CASRPNRGLTEAFF
J gene: TRBJ1-1
clone size: many
V gene: TRBV27

CDR3 protein: CASSPGTVLFTEAFF
J gene: TRBJ1-1
clone size: .
V gene: TRBV7-2

CDR3 protein: CATSNTRGQKDSYNEQFF
J gene: TRBJ2-1
clone size: few
V gene: TRBV15

CDR3 protein: CASRTRQGSNTEAFF
J gene: TRBJ1-1
clone size: .
V gene: TRBV12-3/TRBV12-4

CDR3 protein: CASSQDQTGTTWSTDTQYF
J gene: TRBJ2-3
clone size: .
V gene: TRBV4-2

CDR3 protein: CASSYSRGGTDTQHF
J gene: .
clone size: .
V gene: TRBV6-5

CDR3 protein: CASRLMTGQSYEQYF
J gene: TRBJ2-7
clone size: .
V gene: TRBV12-3/TRBV12-4

CDR3 protein: CAINGQGAEETQYF
J gene: TRBJ2-5
clone size: .
V gene: TRBV10-3

CDR3 protein: CASSHRGTGEIGELFF
J gene: TRBJ2-2
clone size: few
V gene: TRBV4-1

CDR3 protein: CAGSSWFGDTQYF
J gene: TRBJ2-3
clone size: .
V gene: TRBV19

CDR3 protein: CASGSTQGSPHEQCF
J gene: TRBJ2-7
clone size: few
V gene: TRBV12-5

CDR3 protein: CAWSHSYEQYF
J gene: TRBJ2-7
clone size: few
V gene: TRBV30

CDR3 protein: CASSRPWGQGGGMNTEAFF
J gene: TRBJ1-1
clone size: .
V gene: TRBV11-2

CDR3 protein: CASSLDGQGPYYGYTF
J gene: TRBJ1-2
clone size: many
V gene: TRBV5-6

CDR3 protein: CASRIDRANTEAFF
J gene: TRBJ1-1
clone size: many
V gene: TRBV6-2/TRBV6-3

CDR3 protein: CASSPELGYPDTEAFF
J gene: TRBJ1-1
clone size: .
V gene: TRBV5-6

CDR3 protein: CASSQDKSGYEQYF
J gene: TRBJ2-7
clone size: .
V gene: TRBV4-3

CDR3 protein: CASSYPGQADTQYF
J gene: TRBJ2-3
clone size: few
V gene: TRBV7-8

CDR3 protein: CASSLFMMRQGLQTELFF
J gene: TRBJ2-2
clone size: many
V gene: TRBV28

CDR3 protein: CASSLSIRYEQYF
J gene: TRBJ2-7
clone size: .
V gene: TRBV7-9

CDR3 protein: CASSYWENEQFF
J gene: TRBJ2-1
clone size: few
V gene: TRBV6-2/TRBV6-3

CDR3 protein: CASSLDRSCEQYF
J gene: TRBJ2-7
clone size: .
V gene: TRBV7-9

CDR3 protein: CASSQDFQGRWSTEAFF
J gene: TRBJ1-1
clone size: .
V gene: TRBV4-3

CDR3 protein: CASSPTGPGGGYTEAFF
J gene: TRBJ1-1
clone size: few
V gene: TRBV7-3

CDR3 protein: CASSQEERASTDTQYF
J gene: TRBJ2-3
clone size: many
V gene: TRBV4-3

CDR3 protein: CASSDSHYSSTDMQYF
J gene: TRBJ2-3
clone size: .
V gene: TRBV6-4

CDR3 protein: CASSQVSGTTQETQYF
J gene: TRBJ2-5
clone size: .
V gene: TRBV4-3

CDR3 protein: CASSHPWGAGGSDTQYF
J gene: TRBJ2-3
clone size: few
V gene: TRBV4-3

CDR3 protein: CASSTTGGSAQPQHF
J gene: TRBJ1-5
clone size: many
V gene: TRBV2

CDR3 protein: CSARDIAGGTGELFF
J gene: TRBJ2-2
clone size: few
V gene: TRBV20-1

CDR3 protein: CSARGFRARTGTEAFF
J gene: TRBJ1-1
clone size: many
V gene: TRBV20-1

CDR3 protein: CASSPWTGGAYEQYF
J gene: TRBJ2-7
clone size: .
V gene: TRBV6-2/TRBV6-3

CDR3 protein: CAWRPGLAGLTQYF
J gene: TRBJ2-3
clone size: few
V gene: TRBV30

CDR3 protein: CASSLGTSGKGSYNEQFF
J gene: TRBJ2-1
clone size: few
V gene: TRBV5-6

CDR3 protein: CASSLKASGADTQYF
J gene: TRBJ2-3
clone size: many
V gene: TRBV6-5

CDR3 protein: CASSNRWTGEDYGYTF
J gene: TRBJ1-2
clone size: few
V gene: TRBV6-5